This T cell receptor (beta chain) was sequenced during a study of T cells in Graves' hyperthyroidism and ophthalmopathy. Overall study results and limits: In blood, most of the thyroid clonotypes expanded above 0.001 were also present.

Lactation, pregnancy, other autoimmune disease or uncontrolled infection excluded patients. The CDR3 extends over 14 amino acids. V trimming: 5 bases; J trimming: 0 bases; junction bases outside the gene matches: 6. CDR1 and CDR2 (germline): SQVTM, ANQGSEA. This clonotype was found many times. As yet, its antigen is unknown. TCR beta CDR3 sequences were amplified from RNA transcripts. The HTBI primer set drove a first-round RT-PCR of the TCR CDR3. Via MiXCR, TCRdb re-called the multiplex PCR reads, giving one row per CDR3 protein. The sample gives over 150,000 distinct CDR3 sequences, 17% of which show up once; 53% is in the top ten.

J is TRBJ1-2 and V is TRBV29-1; 7 nucleotides agree with TRBD1. The origin of this receptor is a woman between 45 and 60 years old with Graves' hyperthyroidism. Sequenced: blood. The CDR3 DNA follows: TGCAGCGTTAGGGACAGTGACGCTAACTATGGCTACACCTTC. Translation: CSVRDSDANYGYTF.